Sequencing of this T cell receptor (beta chain) was carried out in a study of CXCR3-negative and CXCR3-positive naive CD8 T cells. Study-wide findings and caveats: CD5 surface expression was similar among naive subsets, and TCR strength was estimated by inference from TRB CDR3 properties. Memory cells showed distinct TRBV-TRBJ patterns, while the two naive subsets matched. CXCR3-positive naive cells had TRB CDR3s that were more hydrophobic than CXCR3-negative naive cells had. Upon cryopreservation, CXCR3 expression partially decreased, and most assays used fresh PBMCs.

To note about this clonotype: Its antigen is unidentified.

UMI-labeled 5' RACE yielded the TRB cDNA libraries. Reanalyzing the 5' RACE reads, TCRdb keeps one entry per CDR3 protein, without DNA. This specimen shows some 130,000 distinct CDR3 sequences; the ten leading clones hold 0.59%. All CD8+ T cell subsets were sorted in triplicate at 300,000 cells each. Germline V gene sequence: CDR1 MNHNY, CDR2 SVGAGI (reference sequence). This CDR3 is 15 amino acids long. The TCR sequence derives from a human donor in good health. Some clones in this sample may be carry-over from other donors' samples. This chain connects TRBV6-6 to TRBJ1-3. The sequenced sample was naive CXCR3+ CD8+ T cells from blood. The subset is: CD45RO-CCR7+CD27+CD95- naive CD8+ T cells expressing CXCR3 (TNR3+). CDR3 region: CASRKTANSGNTIYF.